The 20 T cell receptor beta chains in this list originate from one sample, sequenced in a study of shared T cell receptors in the human thymus. The table came from immunoSEQ multiplex PCR; TCRdb's copy has only in-frame clones and leaves some out. The repertoire has hundreds of thousands of clones, around 89% of them found once; the top ten carry around 0.01%. The same data also went into a second study, on human thymus T cells.

The source material was thymocytes. The origin of the receptors is a boy in the first two years of life with a congenital heart defect.

The J gene is TRBJ2-6, the V gene TRBV19, with D perhaps TRBD2 (5 bases). The CDR3 totals 17 residues. Per the germline V gene, CDR1 is LNHDA and CDR2 is SQIVND (reference sequence). Between the trimmed V and J ends, which lost 3 bases and 3 bases, there was a span of 15 bases. CDR3 nucleotides: TGTGCCAGTAGTATGGTCAAGGAGGTTTATGGGGCCAACGTCCTGACTTTC. Residues: CASSMVKEVYGANVLTF.

The V call is TRBV30, the J call TRBJ2-1; 8 positions match TRBD2. CDR3 length equals 15 residues. Germline CDR1 reads GTSNPN; CDR2 reads SVGIG (reference sequence). J gave up 4 bases and V 0 bases, and 5 bases lay outside the gene matches. The CDR3 DNA sequence: TGTGCCTGGAGTGTACCCAGCGGGAGTTACAATGAGCAGTTCTTC. It yields the protein CAWSVPSGSYNEQFF.

V gene TRBV5-8 combines with J gene TRBJ2-3, with 7 positions matching TRBD1. Germline V gives CDR1 SGHTS, CDR2 YDEGEE. The J segment lost 5 bases and the V segment lost 0 bases, leaving 9 bases of the junction unmatched. There are 16 residues in the CDR3. CDR3 amino acids: CASSLADRVGVDTQYF. The DNA for the CDR3 is TGTGCCAGCAGCTTGGCCGACAGGGTTGGTGTAGATACGCAGTATTTT.

The rearrangement joins TRBV29-1 to TRBJ2-5; D is perhaps TRBD2 (5 bases). The J call may be faulty, since TRBJ2-7 better matches the DNA end. The length of the CDR3 is 12 residues. Germline V lookup: CDR1 SQVTM, CDR2 ANQGSEA. For the CDR3, the DNA is TGCAGCATACTAGTAGGGTCCTACGAGCAGTACTTC. This gives the protein CSILVGSYEQYF.

This clone was detected only once. The CDR3 DNA is TGTGCCAGCAGTCCCCGGGAGAAGGGAGGAGCTTTCTTT. It is translated as CASSPREKGGAFF. The rearrangement joins TRBV28 to TRBJ1-1, with unresolved D. V was cut by 5 bases and J by 10 bases, with 17 bases left in between. The CDR3 contains 13 residues. In germline, CDR1 is MDHEN, CDR2 SYDVKM.

The chain uses TRBV6-5 and TRBJ2-7; a possible D gene is TRBD2 (6 bases). Germline V gives CDR1 MNHEY, CDR2 SVGAGI. The CDR3 covers 15 residues. V lost 6 bases and J 6 bases, leaving 21 bases between the germline ends. In nucleotides, the CDR3 is TGTGCCAGCAGCCCCAAGCGGGCGGAACCCCGCGAGCAGTACTTC. Translated, it gives CASSPKRAEPREQYF.

There are a few counts of this clone. The chain has TRBV28 and TRBJ1-3; D not certain. The CDR3 is 15 amino acids. The germline gives CDR1 MDHEN, CDR2 SYDVKM. Trimming took 2 bases from V and 0 from J, leaving 8 bases between them. The CDR3 protein is CASSLAGLSGNTIYF. CDR3 nucleotide sequence: TGTGCCAGCAGTTTAGCAGGTCTCTCTGGAAACACCATATATTTT.

CDR3: CASSPTDKPNSPLHF. The CDR3 bases are TGTGCCAGCAGTCCCACAGACAAACCTAATTCACCCCTCCACTTT. The V call is TRBV6-1, the J call TRBJ1-6; D unclear. V was pared by 5 bases and J by 6 bases, with 14 bases between. Germline-derived CDR1 and CDR2 are MNHNS and SASEGT. The CDR3 runs to 15 residues.

This chain connects TRBV7-2 to TRBJ2-3, with a tentative D call TRBD2 (5 bases). Trimming took 7 bases from V and 2 from J, leaving 16 bases between them. The CDR3 covers 15 residues. Germline CDR1 and CDR2: SGHTA and FQGNSA. Here the CDR3 DNA reads TGTGCCAGCAACCTCGGCGGGCGTTCCACAGATACGCAGTATTTT. The encoded protein is CASNLGGRSTDTQYF.

The chain is built from TRBV30 and TRBJ2-7; 10 bases fit TRBD2. Germline assignment: CDR1 GTSNPN and CDR2 SVGIG (reference sequence). The CDR3 loop spans 11 amino acids. The CDR3 DNA is TGTAGACTAGCGGGCTGGTACGAGCAGTACTTC. It translates to CRLAGWYEQYF.

The chain carries TRBV5-4 and TRBJ1-5, with a tentative D call TRBD1 (5 bases). V shed 6 bases and J shed 1 base, with 11 bases lying between them. CDR1 is SGHNT, CDR2 YYREEE, per germline (reference sequence). This CDR3 spans 14 amino acids. The CDR3 DNA reads as TGTGCCAGCACCCCGGGGGGAAGCAATCAGCCCCAGCATTTT. This encodes CASTPGGSNQPQHF.

Concerning this clone: Additional DNA sequences in this sample encode the identical CDR3. The chain has TRBV27 and TRBJ1-5; tentatively, D is TRBD1 (6 bases). CDR3 length: 14 residues. Trimming left V 1 base short and J 5 bases short, with 9 bases between. CDR1 is MNHEY and CDR2 is SMNVEV in the germline V gene (reference sequence). The CDR3 loop reads CASSLWGGDQPQHF. The CDR3 DNA reads as TGTGCCAGCAGTTTATGGGGGGGCGATCAGCCCCAGCATTTT.

There are a few counts of this clone. The chain has TRBV15 and TRBJ2-1; no reliable D call. Germline assignment: CDR1 LNHNV and CDR2 YYDKDF (reference sequence). The CDR3 length is 12 residues. Trimming pared 5 bases from V and 6 bases from J, leaving 8 bases between. The CDR3 DNA sequence: TGTGCCACCAGCTCTGAGCGCAATGAGCAGTTCTTC. Translated, it gives CATSSERNEQFF.

This rearrangement joins TRBV7-8 to TRBJ2-7; possibly TRBD2 for D (6 bases). This CDR3 has 15 amino acids. V was shortened by 4 bases and J by 3 bases, with 16 bases between the two germline ends. Germline V gene sequence: CDR1 SGHVS, CDR2 FQNEAQ. The CDR3 DNA reads as TGTGCCAGCAGCTCCCCCGGGACTCCACACTACGAGCAGTACTTC. This encodes CASSSPGTPHYEQYF.

The chain couples TRBV9 to TRBJ2-6; 10 bases match TRBD1. J was trimmed by 0 bases and V by 3 bases; bases with no gene match: 9. Germline V gives CDR1 SGDLS, CDR2 YYNGEE. There are 19 residues in the CDR3. As DNA, the CDR3 is TGTGCCAGCAGCGAGATGGGACAGGGGCGGGGCTCTGGGGCCAACGTCCTGACTTTC. It encodes CASSEMGQGRGSGANVLTF.

This chain links TRBV5-6 with TRBJ1-1; 8 bases are a match to TRBD1. CDR1 and CDR2 from the germline V gene are SGHDT and YYEEEE. The CDR3 is 18 residues long. The ends lost 3 bases at V and 3 bases at J; junction bases unmatched: 16. The CDR3 coding sequence is TGTGCCAGCAGCTCCCCCCGGGACAGGCCTTTTTCGGACACTGAAGCTTTCTTT. Translated, it gives CASSSPRDRPFSDTEAFF. Filled out from reference TRBV5-6 and TRBJ1-1, the complete variable domain reads DAGVTQSPTHLIKTRGQQVTLRCSPKSGHDTVSWYQQALGQGPQFIFQYYEEEERQRGNFPDRFSGHQFPNYSSELNVNALLLGDSALYLCASSSPRDRPFSDTEAFFGQGTRLTVV.

The genes are TRBV7-9 and TRBJ2-1; a possible D gene is TRBD2 (7 bases). The CDR3 is made up of 15 amino acids. V lost 5 bases and J lost 2, with 13 bases in between. Germline CDR1 and CDR2: SEHNR and FQNEAQ (reference sequence). The CDR3 spells CASSRLGGPYNEQFF. The CDR3 nucleotides read TGTGCCAGCAGCCGACTGGGGGGGCCCTACAATGAGCAGTTCTTC.

The J gene is TRBJ2-7, the V gene TRBV28; D perhaps matches TRBD2 (6 bases). There are 14 residues in the CDR3. V was cut by 2 bases and J by 2 bases, with 10 bases left in between. The germline V gene has CDR1 MDHEN and CDR2 SYDVKM. CDR3 amino acids: CASSLKRAAYEQYF. DNA for the CDR3: TGTGCCAGCAGTTTAAAGCGGGCAGCCTACGAGCAGTACTTC.

The chain couples TRBV19 to TRBJ2-2; D is unclear. The CDR3 runs to 13 residues. V was pared by 4 bases and J by 5 bases, with 8 bases between. Germline CDR1 reads LNHDA; CDR2 reads SQIVND (reference sequence). In nucleotides, the CDR3 is TGTGCCAGTAGTACGGCAGGTACCGGGGAGCTGTTTTTT. The encoded protein is CASSTAGTGELFF. Full variable domain (outside the CDR3, taken from reference TRBV19 and TRBJ2-2): DGGITQSPKYLFRKEGQNVTLSCEQNLNHDAMYWYRQDPGQGLRLIYYSQIVNDFQKGDIAEGYSVSREKKESFPLTVTSAQKNPTAFYLCASSTAGTGELFFGEGSRLTVL.

This chain connects TRBV4-3 to TRBJ2-1, with TRBD2 identical over 7 bases. CDR1 LGHNA and CDR2 YSLEER come from the germline V gene. V shed 4 bases, J shed 0 bases, and the junction held 6 bases outside the gene matches. The CDR3 sequence is 16 residues long. Here the CDR3 DNA reads TGCGCCAGCAGCCCCCATTGGGGGGGCTCCTACAATGAGCAGTTCTTC. It encodes CASSPHWGGSYNEQFF.